Shown below are 2 T cell receptor beta chains from a single sample sequenced in a study of blood T cell repertoires in COVID-19. This table comes from immunoSEQ multiplex PCR, and its TCRdb copy is limited to in-frame clones, with some not included. The table has around 180,000 clones, more than 70% seen once. Sequencing input: peripheral blood. The receptors derive from a man aged 40-55 years with active or convalescent COVID-19.

This clone was observed once. The same CDR3 also results from other DNA sequences found in this sample. The J gene is TRBJ1-1, the V gene TRBV6-5; possible D gene TRBD1, 5 bases. Germline assignment: CDR1 MNHEY and CDR2 SVGAGI. This CDR3 has 13 residues. V dropped 3 bases and J dropped 3 bases, with 8 bases sitting between them. The CDR3 bases are TGTGCCAGCAGTTATCGGGGGGACACTGAAGCTTTCTTT. It is translated as CASSYRGDTEAFF.

This chain uses TRBV29-1 with TRBJ2-1; no definite D call. Germline V lookup: CDR1 SQVTM, CDR2 ANQGSEA. The CDR3 totals 11 residues. Trimming stripped 4 bases from V and 8 bases from J, with 9 bases between. CDR3 in DNA: TGCAGCGTTGTAATTGGGCATGAGCAGTTCTTC. Translated: CSVVIGHEQFF.